This T cell receptor (beta chain) was identified during a study of control samples from healthy donors and cancer patients. Here immunoSEQ multiplex PCR was the method, and the copy in TCRdb shows in-frame clones only, minus some. Of about 94,000 clones listed, 90% were seen once; the top ten hold about 4%. Material: blood. The receptor comes from a woman aged 18-30 years in good health.

The CDR3: CASSNEGSTYEQYF. Here the CDR3 DNA reads TGTGCCAGTAGTAACGAAGGGTCGACCTACGAGCAGTACTTC. The rearrangement joins TRBV19 to TRBJ2-7; D gene unclear. Between the trimmed V and J ends, which lost 4 bases and 2 bases, there was a span of 12 bases. The CDR3 spans 14 residues. Germline loops: CDR1 LNHDA, CDR2 SQIVND (reference sequence). Drawing the rest from reference TRBV19 and TRBJ2-7, the complete variable domain is DGGITQSPKYLFRKEGQNVTLSCEQNLNHDAMYWYRQDPGQGLRLIYYSQIVNDFQKGDIAEGYSVSREKKESFPLTVTSAQKNPTAFYLCASSNEGSTYEQYFGPGTRLTVT.